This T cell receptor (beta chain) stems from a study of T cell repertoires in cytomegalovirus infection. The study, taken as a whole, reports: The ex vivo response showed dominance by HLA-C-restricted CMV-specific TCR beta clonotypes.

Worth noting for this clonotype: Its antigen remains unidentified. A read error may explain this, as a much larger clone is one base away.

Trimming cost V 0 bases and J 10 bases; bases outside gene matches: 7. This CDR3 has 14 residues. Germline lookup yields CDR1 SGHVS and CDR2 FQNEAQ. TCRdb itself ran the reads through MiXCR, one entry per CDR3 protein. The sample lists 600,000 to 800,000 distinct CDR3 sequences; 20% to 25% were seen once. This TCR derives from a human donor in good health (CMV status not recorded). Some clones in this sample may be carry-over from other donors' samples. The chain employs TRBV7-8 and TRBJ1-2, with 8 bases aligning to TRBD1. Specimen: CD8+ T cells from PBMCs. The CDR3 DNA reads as TGTGCCAGCAGCTTAGCGTATACAGGGGGTGACTACACCTTC. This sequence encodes CASSLAYTGGDYTF.